Below, one T cell receptor (beta chain) is given with its context. The sample has other DNA sequences that encode this CDR3 too. Extracted RNA was reverse transcribed into cDNA, the sequencing template. Assay used: immunoSEQ multiplex PCR; TCRdb lists only in-frame clones, some missing. This sample has 150,000 to 190,000 clones; 45% to 60% occur once, and the top ten carry 15% to 20%. V was pared by 1 base and J by 1 base, with 7 bases between. Germline values: CDR1 GTSNPN, CDR2 SVGIG (reference sequence). The length of the CDR3 is 13 residues. This sample was included in a study of CD8+ T cells in alopecia areata. Study context: Treated patients received oral tofacitinib, 5 to 10 mg twice daily.

Obtained from alopecia areata patients were lesional scalp punch biopsies along with peripheral blood. The material was CD8+ T cells sorted from blood, obtained at week 0. This TCR was sampled from a human donor with alopecia areata. The chain carries TRBV30 and TRBJ1-1, with D possibly being TRBD1 (5 bases). CDR3 bases: TGTGCCTGGAGTGGGGGACCGAACACTGAAGCTTTCTTT. Its protein product is CAWSGGPNTEAFF.